The clone carrying this T cell receptor (beta chain) appeared a few times. What it binds is not known. These data are taken from a study of siplizumab effects on memory and regulatory T cells. Study-wide results and limits: Naive T cells looked more diverse than memory cells, and they looked like major contributors to the alloresponse. To unstimulated subsets, only a minor fraction of alloreactive clones could be mapped. Treg origin accounted for an average of around 69% of mappable alloreactive CD4+ clones with siplizumab and about 27% in controls. Alloreactive sequences tracing back to unstimulated CD4+ memory cells were significantly reduced by siplizumab.

Here immunoSEQ multiplex PCR was the method, and the copy in TCRdb shows in-frame clones only, minus some. The sample lists 60,000 or so clones, 85% to 95% occurring once. The CDR3 contains 14 residues. Trimming removed 2 bases from V and 5 bases from J, with 9 bases in between. Germline V CDR1 and CDR2: MNHEY, SVGAGI. The sample comprised CD8+ T cells sorted from blood. The rearrangement joins TRBV6-5 to TRBJ1-4; TRBD1 is a possible D gene (5 bases). The clonotype originates from a human donor in good health. The CDR3 spells CASSYIGTNEKLFF. The CDR3, as DNA: TGTGCCAGCAGTTACATCGGGACCAATGAAAAACTGTTTTTT.